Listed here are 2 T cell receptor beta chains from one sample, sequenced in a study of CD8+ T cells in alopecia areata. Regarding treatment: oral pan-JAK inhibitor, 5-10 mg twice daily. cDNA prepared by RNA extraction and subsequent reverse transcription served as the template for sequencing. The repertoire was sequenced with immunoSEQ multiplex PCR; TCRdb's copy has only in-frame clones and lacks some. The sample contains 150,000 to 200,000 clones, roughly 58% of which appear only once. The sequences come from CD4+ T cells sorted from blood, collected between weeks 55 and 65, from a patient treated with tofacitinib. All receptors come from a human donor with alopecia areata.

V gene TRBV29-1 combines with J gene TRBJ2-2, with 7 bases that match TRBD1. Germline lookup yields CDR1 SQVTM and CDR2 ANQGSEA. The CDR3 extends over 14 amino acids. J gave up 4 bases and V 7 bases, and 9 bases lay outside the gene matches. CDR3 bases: TGCAGCGGCCGACAGGGTGGGGCCACCGGGGAGCTGTTTTTT. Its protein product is CSGRQGGATGELFF.

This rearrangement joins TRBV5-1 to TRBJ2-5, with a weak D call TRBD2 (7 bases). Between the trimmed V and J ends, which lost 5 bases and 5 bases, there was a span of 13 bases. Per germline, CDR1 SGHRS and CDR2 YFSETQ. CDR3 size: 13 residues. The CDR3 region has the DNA TGCGCCAGCAGTACGGGGGGCAGGGAGACCCAGTACTTC. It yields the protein CASSTGGRETQYF.